This T cell receptor beta chain came from a study of neurological immune-mediated disorders. Regarding the study as a whole: Multiple sclerosis patients had less TCR clonal expansion than even healthy controls, unlike HTLV-1-associated myelopathy. The study found no CDR3 amino acid sequences shared by expanded clones across subjects, suggesting private repertoires in all groups.

Germline CDR1 reads SNHLY; CDR2 reads FYNNEI. The V end lost 6 bases, the J end lost 2 bases, and 14 bases lay between the germline ends. This CDR3 contains 15 residues. Volunteers at a blood bank in Maryland, USA, were the healthy controls. Each CDR3 protein is one row after TCRdb ran MiXCR on the 5' RACE reads. The sample yields 72,000 or so distinct CDR3 sequences, more than 15% seen once. This clonotype was counted at least ten times. Its target is not known. The chain joins TRBV2 to TRBJ2-1; D is possibly TRBD1 (6 bases). The clonotype was recovered from a middle-aged woman in good health. Sequenced: PBMCs. The CDR3 sequence is CASRGLQGPYNEQFF. The CDR3 DNA reads TGTGCCAGCAGAGGCCTACAGGGACCCTACAATGAGCAGTTCTTC.